This T cell receptor (beta chain) was profiled in a study of T-cell reconstitution after alpha-beta-depleted transplantation in children (dated by TCRdb to the mid-2010s). With respect to the entire study: The study quantitatively tracked T-cell immune reconstitution after TCRalphabeta/CD19-depleted allogeneic hematopoietic cell transplantation in children using TCR repertoire profiling. Study-level results and caveats: About two months after transplant, the apparently early recovery of alphabetaT-cell counts reportedly depended on just several hundred clones that had expanded rapidly and came from non-depleted graft cells. The high TCRbeta diversity at day 60 in some patients was ascribed to recipient T cells and intrathymic progenitors that had survived conditioning. Over the following months the frequencies of hyperexpanded clones went down, and after one year T-cell counts and TCRbeta diversity were mostly credited to newly produced T cells.

To note about this clonotype: This receptor's antigen is unknown. Base qualities are not recorded, but no much larger clone differs from it by a single base.

The method behind the library was PCR. Sequenced on an Illumina HiSeq 2500. To normalize quantification of the TCRbeta repertoire, the TCR libraries were built with molecular barcoding that relied on unique molecular identifiers. TCRdb applied fastp at Q25 and MiXCR to the public reads, then kept only in-frame beta chains. Rows are combined by CDR3 protein, so each entry shows the most common genes and DNA. This sample comprises about 400,000 distinct CDR3 sequences, 15% to 20% of them detected only once. The ten largest clones capture 29% of the sample. What this sample's treatment or condition label stands for: allogeneic hematopoietic cell transplantation with graft depleted of TCRalphabeta T cells and CD19 B cells. Transplant recipients were children who received TCRalphabeta/CD19-depleted allogeneic hematopoietic cell grafts. Taken from cysteine to phenylalanine, the CDR3 has 15 residues. The retained sequence is limited to the CDR3, 45 bases, with the frame set at the first base. The germline ends are 13 bases apart after V is trimmed by 1 base and J by 3 bases. From a lookup of the germline V gene (reference sequence), CDR1 and CDR2 are SEHNR and FQNEAQ.

The source material was PBMCs, mostly from graft donor cells, sampled 360 days after TCRalphabeta/CD19-depleted stem cell transplant. The chain couples TRBV7-9 to TRBJ2-7, with TRBD1 perhaps the D gene, on 6 matching bases. This TCR was sampled from a boy under two years old who had a stem cell transplant for Wiskott-Aldrich syndrome, so the T cells may come from the graft donor. In nucleotides, the sequence is TGTGCCAGCAGCTTAGTTCCAGGGGAGCGCTACGAGCAGTACTTC. Protein translation: CASSLVPGERYEQYF.